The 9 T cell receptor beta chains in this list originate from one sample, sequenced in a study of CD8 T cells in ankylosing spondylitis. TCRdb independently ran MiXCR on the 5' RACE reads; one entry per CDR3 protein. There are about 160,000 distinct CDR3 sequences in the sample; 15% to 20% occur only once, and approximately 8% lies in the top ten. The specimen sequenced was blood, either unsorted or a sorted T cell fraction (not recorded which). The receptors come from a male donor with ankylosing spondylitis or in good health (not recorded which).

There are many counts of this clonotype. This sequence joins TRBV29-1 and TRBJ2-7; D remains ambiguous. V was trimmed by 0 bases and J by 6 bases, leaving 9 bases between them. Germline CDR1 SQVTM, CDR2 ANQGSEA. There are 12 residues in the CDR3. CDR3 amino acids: CSVEDPGSEQYF. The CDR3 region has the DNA TGCAGCGTTGAAGACCCCGGTTCCGAGCAGTACTTC.

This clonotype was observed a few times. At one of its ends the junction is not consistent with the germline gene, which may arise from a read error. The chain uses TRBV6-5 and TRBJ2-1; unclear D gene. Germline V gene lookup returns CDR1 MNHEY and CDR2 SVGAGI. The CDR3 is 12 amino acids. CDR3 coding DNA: TGTGCCACCGGTGCCTCCTACAATGAGCAGCTCTTC. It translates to CATGASYNEQLF.

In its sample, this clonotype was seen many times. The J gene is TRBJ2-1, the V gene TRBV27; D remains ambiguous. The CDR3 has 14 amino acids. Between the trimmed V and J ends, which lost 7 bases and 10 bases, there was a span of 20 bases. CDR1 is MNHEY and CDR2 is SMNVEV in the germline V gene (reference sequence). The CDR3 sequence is CASKVLPPLGEQFF. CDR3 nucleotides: TGTGCCAGCAAGGTACTACCGCCGTTAGGGGAGCAGTTCTTC.

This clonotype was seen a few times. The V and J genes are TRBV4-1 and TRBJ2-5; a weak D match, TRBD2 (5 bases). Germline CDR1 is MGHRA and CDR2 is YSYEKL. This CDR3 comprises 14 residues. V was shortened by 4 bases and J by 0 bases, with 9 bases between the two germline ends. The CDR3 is CASSPRGYQETQYF. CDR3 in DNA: TGCGCCAGCAGCCCTAGAGGGTACCAAGAGACCCAGTACTTC.

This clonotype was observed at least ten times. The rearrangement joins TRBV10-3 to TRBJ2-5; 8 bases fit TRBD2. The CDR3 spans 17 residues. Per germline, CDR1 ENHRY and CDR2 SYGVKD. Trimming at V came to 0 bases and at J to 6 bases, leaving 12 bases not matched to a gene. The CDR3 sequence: CAISESKSGSPIQTQYF. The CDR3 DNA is TGTGCCATCAGTGAGTCGAAGAGCGGGAGCCCCATTCAGACCCAGTACTTC.

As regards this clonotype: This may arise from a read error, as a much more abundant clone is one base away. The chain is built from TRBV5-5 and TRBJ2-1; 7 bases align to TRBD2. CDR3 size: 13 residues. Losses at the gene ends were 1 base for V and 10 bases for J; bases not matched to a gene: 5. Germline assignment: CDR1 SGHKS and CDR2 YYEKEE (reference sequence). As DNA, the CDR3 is TGTGCCAGCAGCTTGTTACTAGCGTACGAGCAGTTCTTC. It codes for CASSLLLAYEQFF.

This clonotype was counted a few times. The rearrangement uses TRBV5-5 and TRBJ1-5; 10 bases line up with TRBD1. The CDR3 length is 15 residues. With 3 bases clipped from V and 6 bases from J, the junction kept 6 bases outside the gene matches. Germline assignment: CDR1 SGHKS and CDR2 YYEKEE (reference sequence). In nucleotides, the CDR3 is TGTGCCAGCAGCTCGACCGGGACAGGGGTTCAGCCCCAGCATTTT. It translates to CASSSTGTGVQPQHF.

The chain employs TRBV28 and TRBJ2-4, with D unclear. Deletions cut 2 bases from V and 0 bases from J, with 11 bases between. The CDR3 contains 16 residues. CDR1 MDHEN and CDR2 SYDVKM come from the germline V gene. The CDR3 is CASSLMAELAKNIQYF. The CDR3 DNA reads TGTGCCAGCAGTTTAATGGCGGAGCTAGCCAAAAACATTCAGTACTTC.

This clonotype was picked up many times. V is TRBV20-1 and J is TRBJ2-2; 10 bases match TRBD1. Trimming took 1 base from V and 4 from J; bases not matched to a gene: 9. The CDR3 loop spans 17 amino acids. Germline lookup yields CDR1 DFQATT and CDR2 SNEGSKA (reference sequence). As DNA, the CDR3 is TGCAGTGCTAGAGCCTACGGACAGGGGGTGGGCACCGGGGAGCTGTTTTTT. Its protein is CSARAYGQGVGTGELFF.